Following are 5 T cell receptor beta chains from one sample sequenced in a study of T cells in Graves' hyperthyroidism and ophthalmopathy. Amplified TCR beta CDR3 regions derived from RNA transcripts. The TCR CDR3 first-round RT-PCR relied on the HTBI primer set. One entry per CDR3 protein results from TCRdb running MiXCR on the multiplex PCR reads. The sample lists 400,000 to 600,000 distinct CDR3 sequences; roughly 20% were seen once. The specimen was blood. These receptors originate from a man younger than 35 with Graves' hyperthyroidism.

The chain uses TRBV7-3 and TRBJ1-1, with 9 bases fitting TRBD1. Germline CDR1 is SGHTA and CDR2 is FQGTGA. J was trimmed by 11 bases and V by 5 bases; bases with no gene match: 9. This CDR3 has 13 residues. The CDR3 loop reads CASSQGQGTRAFF. DNA for the CDR3: TGTGCCAGCAGCCAGGGACAGGGAACGCGGGCTTTCTTT.

A few counts support this clonotype. The gene calls are TRBV7-2 and TRBJ2-5; 7 positions match TRBD2. The CDR3 consists of 14 residues. From germline, CDR1 is SGHTA and CDR2 FQGNSA. V lost 5 bases, J lost 3 bases, and 6 bases stayed unmatched. The CDR3: CASSHGGRKETQYF. The CDR3 DNA sequence: TGTGCCAGCAGCCACGGGGGGAGGAAAGAGACCCAGTACTTC.

The J gene is TRBJ2-7, the V gene TRBV20-1; TRBD1 matches 7 bases. CDR3 size: 17 residues. Germline V gene lookup returns CDR1 DFQATT and CDR2 SNEGSKA (reference sequence). J gave up 2 bases and V 3 bases, and 16 bases lay outside the gene matches. The CDR3 here is CSARNLRPGQVAYEQYF. CDR3 DNA: TGCAGTGCTAGGAATCTACGGCCCGGACAGGTGGCCTACGAGCAGTACTTC.

This clonotype was counted at least ten times. The V and J genes are TRBV9 and TRBJ1-1; 8 nucleotides align to TRBD1. J was trimmed by 4 bases and V by 5 bases; bases with no gene match: 7. This CDR3 is 14 amino acids long. The germline V gene has CDR1 SGDLS and CDR2 YYNGEE. In DNA form, the CDR3 reads TGTGCCAGCAGTCCCATCACAGGGGGCACTGAAGCTTTCTTT. Translated, it gives CASSPITGGTEAFF.

This clonotype has a handful of counts. The V gene is TRBV11-2, the J gene TRBJ2-6; D not resolved. Germline values: CDR1 SGHAT, CDR2 FQNNGV. The CDR3 is made up of 16 amino acids. Deletions cut 3 bases from V and 4 bases from J, with 13 bases between. CDR3 sequence (DNA): TGTGCCAGCAGCTTCGGATCCTCTGGGGGGGCCAACGTCCTGACTTTC. This encodes CASSFGSSGGANVLTF.